This TCR beta chain was observed in a study of shared clonotypes between healthy human individuals. Some clones are missing from TCRdb's copy, which holds only in-frame ones; the method was immunoSEQ multiplex PCR. The repertoire has 1 million to 1.3 million clones, 78% of them found once; the top ten carry roughly 0.62%. The CDR3 is made up of 13 amino acids. V was clipped by 5 bases and J by 3 bases, with 8 bases between them. The V gene's germline CDR1 is SGHRS and CDR2 YFSETQ. CD4+ cells yielded CD45RA+ naive and CD45RA-negative memory subsets. The TCR was taken from a man in his late teens or twenties in good health. Some clones in this sample may be carry-over from other donors' samples. V usage is TRBV5-1 and J usage is TRBJ1-4; D call uncertain. Sequencing input: memory CD4+ T cells from PBMCs. Subset reported: CD45RA-negative fraction. CDR3 sequence reads: CASRAGSNEKLFF. The CDR3 DNA is TGCGCCAGCAGGGCGGGTTCTAATGAAAAACTGTTTTTT.